Listed here are 29 T cell receptor beta chains from one sample, sequenced in a study of blood T cell repertoires in COVID-19 (dated by TCRdb to 2018 to 2020). The method behind the library was the immunoSEQ multiplex PCR assay. TCRdb limited this immuneACCESS table to in-frame rearrangements with V and J called. A share of clones is missing; checked studies link under half to unresolved V genes, and the rest is unexplained. Present in this sample are some 250,000 clones, about 86% of which were seen just once. The leading ten clones occupy over 9.5% of the sample. Sequencing was performed on peripheral blood. The receptors originated from a woman in her thirties with COVID-19, enrolled during active disease.

The V gene is TRBV10-3, the J gene TRBJ2-1; the match to TRBD1 covers 7 bases. Germline V gene data show CDR1 as ENHRY and CDR2 as SYGVKD. The V gene end was trimmed by 7 bases and the J gene end by 3 bases; junction bases not matched to a gene: 3. The CDR3 length is 13 residues. The CDR3 sequence: CAINRDSYNEQFF. In nucleotides, the CDR3 is TGTGCCATCAACCGGGACAGCTACAATGAGCAGTTCTTC.

This rearrangement joins TRBV10-3 to TRBJ1-1; unclear D gene. CDR1 is ENHRY and CDR2 is SYGVKD in the germline V gene. The CDR3 has 14 amino acids. The V gene lost 8 bases and the J gene lost 1 base, with 14 bases spanning the gap. This chain's CDR3 is CAIAREPQNTEAFF. The CDR3 DNA follows: TGTGCCATCGCGAGGGAACCACAGAACACTGAAGCTTTCTTT.

This rearrangement joins TRBV18 to TRBJ2-7, with 9 nucleotides matching TRBD1. V was clipped by 6 bases and J by 2 bases; unmatched bases: 5. CDR1 is KGHSH, CDR2 LQKENI, per germline. The CDR3 runs 14 residues. The CDR3, as DNA: TGTGCCAGCTCCTCGACAGGGGGGCCCTACGAGCAGTACTTC. It codes for CASSSTGGPYEQYF.

The CDR3 DNA is TGTGCCACCCAGGCCCGGGGGGCCTCCTACGAGCAGTACTTC. Translation: CATQARGASYEQYF. This rearrangement joins TRBV2 to TRBJ2-7, with D maybe TRBD2 (7 bases). This CDR3 comprises 14 residues. V was pared by 10 bases and J by 0 bases, with 16 bases between. Germline V gives CDR1 SNHLY, CDR2 FYNNEI. The complete variable domain, with remaining parts taken from reference TRBV2 and TRBJ2-7, reads EPEVTQTPSHQVTQMGQEVILRCVPISNHLYFYWYRQILGQKVEFLVSFYNNEISEKSEIFDDQFSVERPDGSNFTLKIRSTKLEDSAMYFCATQARGASYEQYFGPGTRLTVT.

The chain uses TRBV2 and TRBJ2-1; 7 bases agree with TRBD2. Germline CDR1 reads SNHLY; CDR2 reads FYNNEI. J lost 4 bases, V lost 1 base, and 4 bases had no gene match. The CDR3 is 15 residues long. The CDR3 sequence: CASSEDRAGYNEQFF. DNA of the CDR3: TGTGCCAGCAGTGAAGATCGAGCGGGATACAATGAGCAGTTCTTC.

J is TRBJ1-2 and V is TRBV2; the match to TRBD1 covers 7 bases. The V gene's germline CDR1 is SNHLY and CDR2 FYNNEI. This CDR3 is 15 amino acids long. V dropped 6 bases and J dropped 8; count of bases not matched to a gene: 15. The CDR3 bases are TGTGCCAGCAGCGCCCAAGGGCAGGGGGGACGAGGCTACACCTTC. This sequence encodes CASSAQGQGGRGYTF.

The gene calls are TRBV30 and TRBJ1-3; D is uncertain. The CDR3 spans 13 residues. V lost 3 bases and J 0 bases, leaving 6 bases between the germline ends. Germline V lookup: CDR1 GTSNPN, CDR2 SVGIG (reference sequence). CDR3 in DNA: TGTGCCTGGAGGGAGCTCTCTGGAAACACCATATATTTT. Residues: CAWRELSGNTIYF.

The chain is built from TRBV4-1 and TRBJ2-2, with 8 bases identical to TRBD1. Looked up from germline, CDR1 is MGHRA and CDR2 is YSYEKL. The V gene end was trimmed by 3 bases and the J gene end by 4 bases; junction bases not matched to a gene: 7. This CDR3 has 16 amino acids. CDR3 nucleotide sequence: TGCGCCAGCAGCCAGGCCCTTCAGGGGGCCACCGGGGAGCTGTTTTTT. It encodes CASSQALQGATGELFF.

The chain recombines TRBV11-1 with TRBJ2-7; D is perhaps TRBD2 (5 bases). Trimming took off 5 bases at V and 0 bases at J, with 14 bases between the two ends. The CDR3 totals 15 residues. CDR1 and CDR2 (germline): SGHAT, FQDESV (reference sequence). The CDR3 spells CASSLRGHPSYEQYF. In nucleotides, the CDR3 is TGTGCCAGCAGCCTACGAGGGCACCCCTCCTACGAGCAGTACTTC.

This clone appeared a few times. The rearrangement joins TRBV11-2 to TRBJ1-1, with D tentatively TRBD1 (6 bases). V was pared by 3 bases and J by 10 bases, with 18 bases between. The CDR3 is made up of 14 amino acids. Germline CDR1 SGHAT, CDR2 FQNNGV. The CDR3 region has the DNA TGTGCCAGCAGCTTTACCGTAGGGGGACTAGGAGCTTTCTTT. As protein: CASSFTVGGLGAFF.

This chain uses TRBV10-3 with TRBJ2-7, with 8 positions matching TRBD2. CDR3 length equals 12 residues. In germline, CDR1 is ENHRY, CDR2 SYGVKD. With 5 bases clipped from V and 7 bases from J, the junction kept 4 bases outside the gene matches. CDR3 DNA sequence: TGTGCCATCAGTCGAGCGGGGGATGAGCAGTACTTC. It encodes CAISRAGDEQYF.

Details on this clone: One junction end disagrees with the germline gene, perhaps due to a read error. The V and J genes are TRBV11-2 and TRBJ1-1, with 9 nucleotides matching TRBD1. Germline CDR1 and CDR2: SGHAT and FQNNGV. This CDR3 has 16 amino acids. The CDR3 sequence is CASCPRQGERYTGAFF. CDR3 DNA: TGTGCCAGCTGCCCGAGACAGGGGGAAAGGTACACTGGAGCTTTCTTT. Filled out from reference TRBV11-2 and TRBJ1-1, the complete variable domain reads EAGVAQSPRYKIIEKRQSVAFWCNPISGHATLYWYQQILGQGPKLLIQFQNNGVVDDSQLPKDRFSAERLKGVDSTLKIQPAKLEDSAVYLCASCPRQGERYTGAFFGQGTRLTVV.

The gene calls are TRBV6-1 and TRBJ2-7; D might be TRBD1 (6 bases). V was clipped by 4 bases and J by 2 bases, with 24 bases between them. The CDR3 contains 18 residues. Germline V gives CDR1 MNHNS, CDR2 SASEGT. In DNA form, the CDR3 reads TGTGCCAGCAGTGTCGGCTGGGGATCAGGGGCTCGGACCTACGAGCAGTACTTC. It specifies CASSVGWGSGARTYEQYF.

The CDR3 DNA follows: TGTGCCAGCAGTGAGGTATTACCTAACACAGATACGCAGTATTTT. This translates into CASSEVLPNTDTQYF. The chain has TRBV2 and TRBJ2-3; D remains unclear. V was pared by 3 bases and J by 2 bases, with 12 bases between. The CDR3 has 15 residues. Germline CDR1 SNHLY, CDR2 FYNNEI.

J is TRBJ1-6 and V is TRBV27; weak D call: TRBD1 (6 bases). CDR1 is MNHEY, CDR2 SMNVEV, per germline (reference sequence). V lost 4 bases, J lost 3 bases, and 13 bases lay in between. This CDR3 is 16 amino acids long. The CDR3 sequence is CASSSQGDRYNSPLHF. Written as DNA, the CDR3 is TGTGCCAGCAGTTCACAGGGTGACCGCTATAATTCACCCCTCCACTTT.

This rearrangement joins TRBV5-1 to TRBJ2-3, with 12 nucleotides matching TRBD2. Germline assignment: CDR1 SGHRS and CDR2 YFSETQ. Trimming at V came to 1 base and at J to 2 bases, leaving 2 bases not matched to a gene. The CDR3 loop spans 16 amino acids. The CDR3 sequence is CASSLSSGGATDTQYF. The CDR3 region has the DNA TGCGCCAGCAGCTTGTCTAGCGGGGGGGCCACAGATACGCAGTATTTT.

The rearrangement joins TRBV3-1 (or the pseudogene TRBV3-2) to TRBJ2-7, with 9 bases matching TRBD2. The CDR3 has 15 amino acids. Germline-derived CDR1 and CDR2 are LGHDT and YNNKEL (reference sequence). J gave up 7 bases and V 4 bases, and 11 bases lay outside the gene matches. The CDR3 reads CASSLSAGGWQEQYF. The CDR3 DNA sequence: TGTGCCAGCAGCCTTTCTGCGGGGGGGTGGCAAGAGCAGTACTTC.

The chain links TRBV19 to TRBJ2-1, with D perhaps TRBD2 (5 bases). The CDR3 is 15 amino acids. Germline-derived CDR1 and CDR2 are LNHDA and SQIVND (reference sequence). V was pared by 3 bases and J by 1 base, with 10 bases between. The CDR3 reads CASSINRGSYNEQFF. The DNA for the CDR3 is TGTGCCAGTAGTATTAACCGGGGTTCCTACAATGAGCAGTTCTTC.

V gene TRBV2 combines with J gene TRBJ1-1; D unclear. The germline V and J ends were trimmed by 4 bases and 3 bases, with 12 bases remaining between them. Germline lookup yields CDR1 SNHLY and CDR2 FYNNEI. This CDR3 is 14 amino acids long. CDR3 protein: CASSVQYADTEAFF. As DNA, the CDR3 is TGTGCCAGCAGTGTCCAGTACGCGGACACTGAAGCTTTCTTT.

A few counts support this clone. The genes are TRBV6-4 and TRBJ2-1, with 12 nucleotides matching TRBD2. This CDR3 comprises 16 residues. V lost 6 bases, J lost 2 bases, and 5 bases stayed unmatched. Germline V gives CDR1 MRHNA, CDR2 SNTAGT. Written as DNA, the CDR3 is TGTGCCAGCAGCCTGACTAGCGGGGGCCCCTACAATGAGCAGTTCTTC. It yields the protein CASSLTSGGPYNEQFF.

The chain couples TRBV4-1 to TRBJ1-4; TRBD1 aligns across 9 bases. Germline loops: CDR1 MGHRA, CDR2 YSYEKL. The trim removed 2 bases at V and 8 bases at J, leaving 6 bases unmatched. CDR3 length equals 15 residues. The CDR3 DNA is TGCGCCAGCAGCCAATCGCTAGGGACAGGGGAAAAACTGTTTTTT. It encodes CASSQSLGTGEKLFF.

V is TRBV7-9 and J is TRBJ2-5; 7 positions match TRBD2. The CDR3 is 16 amino acids. The V gene end was trimmed by 6 bases and the J gene end by 2 bases; junction bases not matched to a gene: 12. Germline lookup yields CDR1 SEHNR and CDR2 FQNEAQ (reference sequence). The CDR3 sequence is CASSGGEFRLQETQYF. In DNA, the CDR3 is TGTGCCAGCAGTGGGGGGGAGTTTCGGTTGCAAGAGACCCAGTACTTC.

The CDR3: CASSPSGTGALNTEAFF. The CDR3 nucleotides are TGTGCCAGCTCACCCTCCGGGACAGGGGCCTTGAACACTGAAGCTTTCTTT. The chain carries TRBV18 and TRBJ1-1; 10 bases align to TRBD1. The junction had 7 bases not matched to a gene; V was cut back by 3 bases and J by 0 bases. The CDR3 consists of 17 residues. CDR1 KGHSH and CDR2 LQKENI come from the germline V gene.

V and J are TRBV3-1 (or the pseudogene TRBV3-2) and TRBJ1-1, with D perhaps TRBD1 (5 bases). Between the trimmed V and J ends, which lost 4 bases and 5 bases, there was a span of 14 bases. This CDR3 region has 14 residues. CDR1 is LGHDT and CDR2 is YNNKEL in the germline V gene (reference sequence). The CDR3 spells CASSRRENGTEAFF. The DNA of the CDR3 is TGTGCCAGCAGCCGCAGGGAAAATGGAACTGAAGCTTTCTTT.

About this clone itself: One end of the junction does not line up with germline, which may come from a read error. The rearrangement uses TRBV20-1 and TRBJ1-2; D ambiguous. Germline V gene data show CDR1 as DFQATT and CDR2 as SNEGSKA (reference sequence). The length of the CDR3 is 11 residues. The DNA of the CDR3 is TGCAGTGCTAGAGATTTGAATGGCCACACCTTC. It codes for CSARDLNGHTF.

V is TRBV2 and J is TRBJ2-3, with 7 nucleotides matching TRBD2. Germline-derived CDR1 and CDR2 are SNHLY and FYNNEI. V shed 4 bases and J 3 bases; nucleotides not matched to a gene: 7. The CDR3 has 15 amino acids. CDR3 sequence: CASSARGGYTDTQYF. CDR3 nucleotide sequence: TGTGCCAGCAGTGCCCGCGGGGGTTATACAGATACGCAGTATTTT. Supplemented by reference TRBV2 and TRBJ2-3, the full variable domain reads EPEVTQTPSHQVTQMGQEVILRCVPISNHLYFYWYRQILGQKVEFLVSFYNNEISEKSEIFDDQFSVERPDGSNFTLKIRSTKLEDSAMYFCASSARGGYTDTQYFGPGTRLTVL.

Regarding this clone: This CDR3 is also generated by other DNA sequences in the sample. V gene TRBV27 combines with J gene TRBJ2-3; D remains ambiguous. V shed 7 bases and J shed 2 bases, with 4 bases lying between them. CDR3 size: 11 residues. The germline V gene encodes CDR1 MNHEY and CDR2 SMNVEV (reference sequence). The CDR3 bases are TGTGCCAGCACCTCCACAGATACGCAGTATTTT. Amino acids: CASTSTDTQYF.

The chain combines TRBV3-1 (or the pseudogene TRBV3-2) with TRBJ2-2; maybe TRBD2 (6 bases). Trimming took 0 bases from V and 13 from J, leaving 12 bases between them. Germline lookup yields CDR1 LGHDT and CDR2 YNNKEL (reference sequence). This CDR3 region has 13 residues. Written as DNA, the CDR3 is TGTGCCAGCAGCCAAGACACCGGGGGACTGCTGTTTTTT. It is translated as CASSQDTGGLLFF.

The chain employs TRBV5-1 and TRBJ2-2; 11 bases map to TRBD2. V trimming: 2 bases; J trimming: 0 bases; junction bases outside the gene matches: 0. Germline V gene lookup returns CDR1 SGHRS and CDR2 YFSETQ. The CDR3 sequence is 16 residues long. Here the CDR3 reads CASSLLAGANTGELFF. CDR3 DNA: TGCGCCAGCAGCTTACTAGCGGGGGCGAACACCGGGGAGCTGTTTTTT.